This T cell receptor beta chain came from a study of vaccination and CD4 T cells after COVID-19 (dated 2022 in TCRdb). In the study overall: In the convalescent cohort there were six males and four females, among whom were two Hispanic individuals, seven Caucasians, two Asians and one multiracial person. Two doses of either the Pfizer-BioNTech BNT162b2 vaccine (n=8) or the Moderna mRNA-1273 vaccine (n=2) were administered to participants. Post-COVID blood samples from convalescent patients were collected a median of approximately 93 days after diagnosis, with a range of 35 to 161 days. The time from the second vaccine dose to post-vaccine blood sampling had a median of roughly 70 days and ranged from about 12 to 241 days. For stimulating the cultures, overlapping spike peptide pools were used, derived from SARS-CoV-2 as well as from the common cold coronaviruses HCoV-NL63, HCoV-OC43 and HCoV-229E. As controls, cultures received a CEFX viral epitope pool (the positive control), an HIV-1 Nef peptide pool (the negative control), or no peptide at all. In around nine COVID-19 convalescent patients and 4 infection-naive healthy vaccine recipients, the spike-specific CD4+ TCR repertoire before mRNA vaccination was compared with the repertoire after mRNA vaccination. An earlier paper using these donors assessed, at the TCR clonotype level, memory CD4+ T cell crossreactivity between SARS-CoV-2 and common cold coronavirus spike proteins. Summary of the overall study and its limitations: In convalescent patients, a median roughly 86% of post-vaccine SARS-CoV-2-reactive clones were detected only after vaccination, suggesting vaccine-specific priming. The median count of SARS-CoV-2-reactive clonotypes went up from around 23 after infection to approximately 40 after vaccination, although the change was not significant. In convalescent patients, nearly all vaccine-specific clones (304 of 307) were found to be mono-reactive for SARS-CoV-2 spike rather than cross-reactive with common cold coronaviruses. The study included relatively few convalescent patients and did not analyze early timepoints after natural infection.

The library was generated by PCR. DNA from cultured CD4+ T cells was subjected to TCR sequencing with the Oncomine TCR Beta short-read assay at the Johns Hopkins FTIC core. The QIAamp micro DNA kit was used to extract genomic DNA from the cultured CD4+ T cells. Oncomine TCR Beta libraries from cultured CD4+ T cells were pooled with unique dual indexes and sequenced on an Illumina iSeq 100. The original methods were these. Non-productive sequences were filtered out, and CDR3s that did not start with C, did not end with F or W, or were shorter than 7 amino acids were discarded. The MANAFEST web application identified antigen-specific clonotypes by comparing peptide-stimulated wells against reference wells and other culture wells. To be called positive, a clone needed an FDR below 0.05, an odds ratio above 5, and a productive frequency above 0.1% in at least two of three replicate wells. Cross-reactive clonotypes were defined as significantly expanded in both SARS-CoV-2 spike wells and at least one common cold coronavirus spike condition. Levenshtein distances (stringdist) and unrooted phylogenetic trees (ape) in R version 3.6.1 were used to assess CDR3 homology. In TCRdb, the public reads were trimmed at Q25 with fastp and aligned with MiXCR, with productive beta chains retained. Duplicate CDR3 protein sequences are folded into a single record with the most common DNA and genes. TCRdb's processing, not the study's, gives the V and J calls here. This sample is represented by about 6,900 distinct CDR3 sequences; under 30% of them were singletons. Jointly, the top ten make up around 35% of the sample.

Taken from cysteine to phenylalanine, the CDR3 has 20 residues. Kept here is only the CDR3 DNA, which spans 60 bases and is read in frame from base 1. The trim is 4 bases for V and 3 bases for J, with a gap of 33 bases between the germline ends. Based on the germline V gene (reference sequence), the CDR1 and CDR2 sequences are DFQATT and SNEGSKA. A few counts support this clonotype. This clone's antigen is unknown. No base-level quality is on record; no much larger clone is a single base apart. Read against the paper, the sample's treatment or condition label means: approximately nine-day PBMC culture with coronavirus spike peptide pools or control peptides (ViraFEST assay). CD4+ T cells from unexposed donors were collected before the COVID-19 pandemic (2011-2018). The ViraFEST assay was used in the study, in which antigen-specific T cells were expanded with peptide pools and expanded clonotypes were subsequently identified by TCR sequencing. PBMCs were cultured at a few million per well in IMDM supplemented with about 5.5% human AB serum and around 9.5 IU/ml IL-2, with 10 ug/ml peptide pools added. Half of the culture medium was replaced with fresh IL-2-containing medium on days 3 and 7. CD4+ T cells were isolated after roughly 10 days of culture through negative selection using the EasySep CD4+ T cell isolation kit. Unexposed donor CD4+ T cells were tested for reactivity to SARS-CoV-2 S and N and four common cold coronavirus spike pools, as cell number allowed. PBMCs were separated from whole blood using Ficoll-Paque Plus gradient centrifugation and then either used fresh or cryopreserved at -140C. Each culture condition was generally run in triplicate wells. Leukapheresis product for the unexposed donors was purchased commercially.

The TCR comes from a human donor in good health. This chain is built from TRBV20-1 and TRBJ1-1; matching of 6 bases hints at TRBD1 as the D gene. The sequenced sample consisted of CD4+ T cells from blood, cultured in vitro. The DNA sequence reads TGCAGTGCTAAACCAAGCCTGATTCCGGCCCCGACAGGACACCACACTGAAGCTTTCTTT. This translates into CSAKPSLIPAPTGHHTEAFF.